This TCR beta chain is drawn from a study of cytomegalovirus exposure and HLA in healthy donors. Primers for the PCR totalled 60 Vbeta and 13 Jbeta. Sequencing was performed with immunoSEQ multiplex PCR; in TCRdb, only in-frame clones are kept and a portion is missing. The sample lists approximately 97,000 clones, 73% seen once, with roughly 3.5% in the top ten. Study-level findings and limits: In a later analysis, compared with equally common non-associated chains, HLA-associated beta chains were more expanded. Later analysis placed DRB1 highest and HLA-C lowest in TCR association rates, which differed by HLA locus.

Concerning this clone: The antigen remains undetermined.

Germline assignment: CDR1 SGHRS and CDR2 YFSETQ. Trimming removed 0 bases at V and 5 bases at J, with 11 bases between. The CDR3 is 14 amino acids. The receptor was derived from a man aged 35 to 55 in good health and CMV-seronegative. The sequenced material came from PBMCs. V is TRBV5-1 and J is TRBJ1-2; D not resolved. CDR3 loop: CASSLDGSLYGYTF. Written as DNA, the CDR3 is TGCGCCAGCAGCTTGGATGGGAGCCTGTATGGCTACACCTTC.